Each of the 19 T cell receptor beta chains below was sequenced from the same sample in a study of blood T cell repertoires in COVID-19. Sequencing used immunoSEQ multiplex PCR; TCRdb keeps in-frame clones, though not all of them. The repertoire holds about 280,000 clones, with around 84% as singletons. Sequenced: PBMCs or T cells enriched from blood (not recorded which). The source of these receptors is a man between 35 and 55 years old who had been exposed to COVID-19.

This clone has only a few counts. The chain carries TRBV12-3 or TRBV12-4 and TRBJ2-7; 7 bases fit TRBD1. V shed 5 bases and J 6 bases; nucleotides not matched to a gene: 1. The CDR3 has 11 amino acids. CDR3 residues: CASSPGGEQYF. CDR3 nucleotides: TGTGCCAGCAGTCCAGGGGGCGAGCAGTACTTC.

In this sample, this clone turned up a few times. The genes are TRBV10-3 and TRBJ1-2; 9 nucleotides line up with TRBD1. CDR1 is ENHRY, CDR2 SYGVKD, per germline. The CDR3 consists of 15 residues. Trimming at V came to 0 bases and at J to 4 bases, leaving 3 bases not matched to a gene. The CDR3 DNA sequence: TGTGCCATCAGTGAGTCGGTGACAGGGGGCTATGGCTACACCTTC. Translated: CAISESVTGGYGYTF.

The gene calls are TRBV2 and TRBJ2-5, with 8 bases that match TRBD1. The length of the CDR3 is 14 residues. After removal of 8 bases from V and 3 bases from J, the junction contained 8 bases not matched to a gene. Germline V gene sequence: CDR1 SNHLY, CDR2 FYNNEI. The DNA for the CDR3 is TGTGCCAGCGCCCCGACAGGGGCCAAAGAGACCCAGTACTTC. This sequence encodes CASAPTGAKETQYF.

The chain combines TRBV30 with TRBJ2-5; the match to TRBD2 covers 8 bases. From germline, CDR1 is GTSNPN and CDR2 SVGIG (reference sequence). With V trimmed by 2 bases and J by 2 bases, 10 bases remained unmatched. The length of the CDR3 is 16 residues. The CDR3 DNA follows: TGTGCCTGGAGTCCCCGGGGCCCTAGCGGGCAAGAGACCCAGTACTTC. Residues: CAWSPRGPSGQETQYF. The full variable domain, with the rest looked up from reference TRBV30 and TRBJ2-5, is SQTIHQWPATLVQPVGSPLSLECTVEGTSNPNLYWYRQAAGRGLQLLFYSVGIGQISSEVPQNLSASRPQDRQFILSSKKLLLSDSGFYLCAWSPRGPSGQETQYFGPGTRLLVL.

The rearrangement joins TRBV21-1 to TRBJ1-5; TRBD1, the D gene given by the table, was not confirmed from the DNA. TRBV21-1 is a documented pseudogene. This CDR3 has 14 amino acids. CDR3 sequence reads: CASSSTTGDQPQHF. CDR3 DNA: TGTGCCAGCAGCTCCACGACAGGGGATCAGCCCCAGCATTTT.

In this sample, this clone turned up a few times. The rearrangement joins TRBV3-1 (or the pseudogene TRBV3-2) to TRBJ1-1; D perhaps matches TRBD1 (5 bases). Trimming removed 2 bases from V and 4 bases from J, with 20 bases in between. The CDR3 is made up of 17 amino acids. CDR1 and CDR2 from the germline V gene are LGHDT and YNNKEL (reference sequence). CDR3 DNA sequence: TGTGCCAGCAGCCAAACAAGGGGTGCAAATCCGAGCACTGAAGCTTTCTTT. It yields the protein CASSQTRGANPSTEAFF.

V gene TRBV4-1 combines with J gene TRBJ2-5; 7 nucleotides agree with TRBD1. The CDR3 is 12 residues long. With V trimmed by 5 bases and J by 9 bases, 6 bases remained unmatched. Germline CDR1 and CDR2: MGHRA and YSYEKL. The CDR3 sequence is CASSKTGVAQYF. DNA for the CDR3: TGCGCCAGCAGCAAAACAGGGGTGGCCCAGTACTTC.

The J gene is TRBJ2-3, the V gene TRBV5-1; D uncertain. Trimming pared 4 bases from V and 4 bases from J, leaving 7 bases between. The CDR3 is made up of 12 amino acids. Germline V gene sequence: CDR1 SGHRS, CDR2 YFSETQ. In nucleotides, the CDR3 is TGCGCCAGCAGCCAGGCGTCAGATACGCAGTATTTT. Translated, it gives CASSQASDTQYF. The entire variable domain, with the rest obtained from reference TRBV5-1 and TRBJ2-3, is as follows: KAGVTQTPRYLIKTRGQQVTLSCSPISGHRSVSWYQQTPGQGLQFLFEYFSETQRNKGNFPGRFSGRQFSNSRSEMNVSTLELGDSALYLCASSQASDTQYFGPGTRLTVL.

The rearrangement joins TRBV9 to TRBJ2-2, with a tentative D call TRBD2 (5 bases). V lost 4 bases and J lost 4, with 14 bases in between. Per germline, CDR1 SGDLS and CDR2 YYNGEE. The CDR3 spans 15 residues. The CDR3 loop reads CASSLTWTPTGELFF. The CDR3, as DNA: TGTGCCAGCAGCCTTACTTGGACTCCCACCGGGGAGCTGTTTTTT.

This chain connects TRBV7-9 to TRBJ1-6; no definite D call. Looked up from germline, CDR1 is SEHNR and CDR2 is FQNEAQ (reference sequence). V was shortened by 3 bases and J by 0 bases, with 15 bases between the two germline ends. The CDR3 contains 18 residues. DNA of the CDR3: TGTGCCAGCAGCTTTCCAGAAGCAGCTAGCTCCTATAATTCACCCCTCCACTTT. It specifies CASSFPEAASSYNSPLHF.

This clone was seen only once. The chain recombines TRBV18 with TRBJ1-2; weak D call: TRBD1 (6 bases). Trimming cost V 1 base and J 0 bases, with 12 bases left between them. The CDR3 extends over 16 amino acids. Germline CDR1 KGHSH, CDR2 LQKENI. The CDR3 reads CASSPLSDRTNYGYTF. DNA for the CDR3: TGTGCCAGCTCACCACTTAGTGACAGGACTAACTATGGCTACACCTTC.

The count of this clone is one. The gene calls are TRBV3-1 (or the pseudogene TRBV3-2) and TRBJ2-1; D remains ambiguous. CDR1 is LGHDT and CDR2 is YNNKEL in the germline V gene (reference sequence). Deletions cut 0 bases from V and 15 bases from J, with 15 bases between. The CDR3 has 13 residues. The CDR3 sequence: CASSQDLEALVFF. Written as DNA, the CDR3 is TGTGCCAGCAGCCAAGATCTTGAGGCTCTGGTGTTCTTC.

The V call is TRBV5-1, the J call TRBJ2-1; D remains ambiguous. Germline V gene lookup returns CDR1 SGHRS and CDR2 YFSETQ. V was cut by 1 base and J by 5 bases, with 7 bases left in between. The CDR3 spans 13 residues. The CDR3 DNA reads as TGCGCCAGCAGCTTGCAAGCCAACAATGAGCAGTTCTTC. Protein sequence: CASSLQANNEQFF.

The chain joins TRBV25-1 to TRBJ1-4; D might be TRBD1 (6 bases). CDR1 MGHDK and CDR2 SYGVNS come from the germline V gene. This CDR3 is 18 amino acids long. V lost 5 bases and J 8 bases, leaving 27 bases between the germline ends. CDR3 loop: CASSPTGILDRRIEKLFF. CDR3 sequence (DNA): TGTGCCAGCAGTCCAACCGGGATTCTGGACAGACGAATAGAAAAACTGTTTTTT.

The V call is TRBV6-4, the J call TRBJ2-3; TRBD1 matches at 7 bases. After removal of 4 bases from V and 3 bases from J, the junction contained 7 bases not matched to a gene. The CDR3 extends over 15 amino acids. From germline, CDR1 is MRHNA and CDR2 SNTAGT. CDR3 region: CASSASRTGTDTQYF. As DNA, the CDR3 is TGTGCCAGCAGTGCCTCCCGGACAGGAACAGATACGCAGTATTTT.

J is TRBJ2-1 and V is TRBV7-8; possibly TRBD1 for D (5 bases). There are 16 residues in the CDR3. Between the trimmed V and J ends, which lost 0 bases and 7 bases, there was a span of 16 bases. Germline assignment: CDR1 SGHVS and CDR2 FQNEAQ. The CDR3 reads CASSLAGSQGRNEQFF. In DNA form, the CDR3 reads TGTGCCAGCAGCTTAGCCGGGTCGCAGGGTCGGAATGAGCAGTTCTTC.

This clone was counted between two and nine times. The chain uses TRBV5-1 and TRBJ1-2; D remains ambiguous. V gave up 4 bases and J gave up 5 bases, with 9 bases separating them. From germline, CDR1 is SGHRS and CDR2 YFSETQ. CDR3 length: 12 amino acids. CDR3 sequence reads: CASSPSSYGYTF. Here the CDR3 DNA reads TGCGCCAGCAGCCCGAGTTCTTATGGCTACACCTTC.

V is TRBV4-1 and J is TRBJ2-7, with 7 bases aligning to TRBD2. The length of the CDR3 is 14 residues. With 3 bases clipped from V and 2 bases from J, the junction kept 4 bases outside the gene matches. Per germline, CDR1 MGHRA and CDR2 YSYEKL. The CDR3 is CASSHSGPAYEQYF. CDR3 DNA: TGCGCCAGCAGCCATAGCGGGCCCGCCTACGAGCAGTACTTC.

The chain joins TRBV20-1 to TRBJ1-2; D is ambiguous. Trimming took off 6 bases at V and 6 bases at J, with 11 bases between the two ends. The CDR3 extends over 11 amino acids. CDR1 and CDR2 (germline): DFQATT, SNEGSKA (reference sequence). The chain's CDR3 is CSASYGNGYTF. The CDR3 coding sequence is TGCAGTGCCTCGTACGGGAATGGCTACACCTTC.